The rows below give T cell receptor beta chains drawn from one sample of a study of shared clonotypes between healthy human individuals. Here immunoSEQ multiplex PCR was the method, and the copy in TCRdb shows in-frame clones only, minus some. The top ten hold roughly 24% of the sample, which has more than 600,000 clones, 92% seen once. The sequenced material came from naive CD8+ T cells sorted from blood. These receptors came from a man younger than 40 in good health. Both conserved end residues are part of each CDR3. The order of the fields is V gene, D gene, J gene, CDR3 protein. The D gene is left open where the match is weak.

>TRBV29-1|.|TRBJ2-3
CSVDGAESTDTQYF
>TRBV27|.|TRBJ2-6
CASPVQGYSSGANVLTF
>TRBV6-6|.|TRBJ1-5
CASRNGDYSNQPQHF
>TRBV6-4|TRBD1|TRBJ2-1
CASSKTGQGSYEQFF
>TRBV29-1|.|TRBJ1-4
CSVALGMGTNEKLFF
>TRBV6-4|.|TRBJ2-2
CASSERGGELFF
>TRBV6-5|.|TRBJ2-3
CASSYGVADTQYF
>TRBV29-1|TRBD1|TRBJ1-2
CSAGETGGEYGYTF
>TRBV4-3|TRBD1|TRBJ1-2
CASSQDRGQANYGYTF
>TRBV7-3|TRBD2|TRBJ2-1
CASSALMAGGSDEQFF
>TRBV5-1|.|TRBJ2-7
CASSSLAKGWEQYF
>TRBV6-4|.|TRBJ2-7
CATGRAEVPLLDEQYF
>TRBV2|.|TRBJ2-3
CASSERYGGALSDTQYF
>TRBV5-1|.|TRBJ2-1
CASSLSPGNEQFF
>TRBV28|TRBD1|TRBJ1-1
CASSFPGTGGYNTEAFF
>TRBV9|.|TRBJ1-1
CASSASERGTEAFF
>TRBV19|TRBD2|TRBJ2-1
CASKTSGSSYNEQFF
>TRBV7-9|.|TRBJ1-3
CASSSTTGAGNTIYF
>TRBV7-2|TRBD1|TRBJ2-7
CASSLDEGGALLWEQYF
>TRBV7-9|.|TRBJ1-5
CASSLDGLSVNQPQHF
>TRBV5-6|TRBD1|TRBJ2-7
CASRGDSTPRTQYF
>TRBV11-2|TRBD1|TRBJ2-7
CASSLSRTGVYEQYF
>TRBV5-4|.|TRBJ2-5
CASSWDAYQETQYF
>TRBV5-1|.|TRBJ1-1
CASSLKVLAGDAEAFF
>TRBV2|.|TRBJ1-5
CASSEWQGRNGNQPQHF